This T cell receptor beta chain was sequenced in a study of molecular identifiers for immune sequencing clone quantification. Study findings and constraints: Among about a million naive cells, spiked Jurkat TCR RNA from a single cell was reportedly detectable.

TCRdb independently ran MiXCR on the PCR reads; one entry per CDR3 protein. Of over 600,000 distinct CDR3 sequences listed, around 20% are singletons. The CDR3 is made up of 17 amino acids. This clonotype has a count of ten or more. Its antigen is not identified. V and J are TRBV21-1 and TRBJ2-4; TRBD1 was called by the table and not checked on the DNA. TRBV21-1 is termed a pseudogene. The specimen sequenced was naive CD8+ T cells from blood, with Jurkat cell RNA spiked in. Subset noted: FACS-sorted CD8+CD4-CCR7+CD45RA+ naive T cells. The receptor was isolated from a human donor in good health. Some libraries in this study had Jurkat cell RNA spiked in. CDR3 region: CASSKDLGAVSKNIQYF. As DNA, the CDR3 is TGTGCCAGCAGCAAAGACCTTGGCGCCGTGTCCAAAAACATTCAGTACTTC.